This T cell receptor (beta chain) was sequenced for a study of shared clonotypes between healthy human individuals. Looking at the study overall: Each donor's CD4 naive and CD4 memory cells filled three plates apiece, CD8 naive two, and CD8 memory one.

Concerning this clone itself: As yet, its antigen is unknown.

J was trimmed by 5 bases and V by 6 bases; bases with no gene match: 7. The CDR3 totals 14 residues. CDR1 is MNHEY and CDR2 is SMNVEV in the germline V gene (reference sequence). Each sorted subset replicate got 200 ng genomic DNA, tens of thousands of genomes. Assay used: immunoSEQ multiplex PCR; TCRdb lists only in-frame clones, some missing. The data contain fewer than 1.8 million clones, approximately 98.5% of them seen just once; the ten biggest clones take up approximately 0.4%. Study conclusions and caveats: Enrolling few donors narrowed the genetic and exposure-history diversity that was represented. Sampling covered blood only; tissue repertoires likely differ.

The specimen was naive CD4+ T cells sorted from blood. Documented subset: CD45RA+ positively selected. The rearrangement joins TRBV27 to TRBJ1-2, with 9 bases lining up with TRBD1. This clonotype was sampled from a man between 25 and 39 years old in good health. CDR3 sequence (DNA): TGTGCCAGCAGATCCGACAGGGGGAGGTATGGCTACACCTTC. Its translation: CASRSDRGRYGYTF.